A single T cell receptor beta chain is shown here with its context. Its target is unknown. This record comes from a study of cytomegalovirus exposure and HLA in healthy donors. Broader study findings: As confirmed in vitro, a few CMV-associated chains were specific for CMV antigens. It is likely that the observed cluster of highly shared sequence variants was a sequencing artifact. Cytomegalovirus association was assigned to some 160 TCR beta chains.

It was with 60 Vbeta and 13 Jbeta primers that the PCR ran. Libraries were prepared by immunoSEQ multiplex PCR; TCRdb keeps only in-frame clonotypes and omits some of them. This table has over 75,000 clones, roughly 80% appearing once. The germline V gene has CDR1 SGHRS and CDR2 YFSETQ. The CDR3 runs 16 residues. Trimming removed 0 bases at V and 5 bases at J, with 17 bases between. The sequencing sample was made of PBMCs. This receptor was taken from a man in his forties in good health and CMV-seropositive. The J gene is TRBJ2-5, the V gene TRBV5-1; D is perhaps TRBD2 (6 bases). In nucleotides, the CDR3 is TGCGCCAGCAGCTTGGTAGGAGGGGTGCCCCAGGAGACCCAGTACTTC. This translates into CASSLVGGVPQETQYF.